This T cell receptor beta chain was sequenced in a study of cytomegalovirus exposure and HLA in healthy donors. The PCR used 60 Vbeta and 13 Jbeta primers. Profiled with immunoSEQ multiplex PCR; TCRdb holds only in-frame clones, not every one. The data show 120,000 or so clones, approximately 75% seen once. Trimming left V 1 base short and J 2 bases short, with 6 bases between. The CDR3 runs 13 residues. Germline V gene data show CDR1 as SGHVS and CDR2 as FQNEAQ. The sequence derives from a woman aged 45-65 years in good health and CMV-seronegative. The sequenced material came from PBMCs. The V and J genes are TRBV7-8 and TRBJ2-7; the D is unclear. In nucleotides, the CDR3 is TGTGCCAGCAGCTTAGTATCTGCCTACGAGCAGTACTTC. Protein product: CASSLVSAYEQYF.